This record concerns one T cell receptor (beta chain) sequence. Its antigen is currently unknown. The data originate from a study of CD8+ T cells in alopecia areata. Study observations and caveats: Especially in alopecia totalis/universalis, lesional scalp showed greater clonality than normal scalp did.

RNA was isolated and reverse transcribed to cDNA, the sequencing template. Profiling relied on immunoSEQ multiplex PCR, and the TCRdb table lists in-frame clones only, not all of them. The sample holds 110,000 to 150,000 clones; under 60% are singletons and the top ten take about 6%. The CDR3 runs to 14 residues. Looked up from germline, CDR1 is ENHRY and CDR2 is SYGVKD. Trimming cost V 6 bases and J 2 bases; bases outside gene matches: 5. The sample consisted of CD4+ T cells sorted from blood, taken at week 0. This clonotype originated in a human donor with alopecia areata. V usage is TRBV10-3 and J usage is TRBJ2-3; 7 positions agree with TRBD2. The CDR3 is CAIRSGDHTDTQYF. The CDR3 DNA sequence: TGTGCCATCAGGAGCGGGGATCACACAGATACGCAGTATTTT.